The next 7 T cell receptor beta chains were all read from a single sample in a study of blood T cell repertoires in COVID-19. Clones were sequenced by immunoSEQ multiplex PCR, and TCRdb holds only the in-frame ones, with some missing. The data show some 73,000 clones, about 80% seen once. Sequencing input: peripheral blood. The receptors originated from a human donor in a cohort sampled during active COVID-19.

The V call is TRBV12-3 or TRBV12-4, the J call TRBJ1-5; no clear D. Trimming cost V 3 bases and J 6 bases, with 6 bases left between them. The CDR3 extends over 12 amino acids. CDR3 in amino acids: CASSFPGQPQHF. The CDR3 DNA follows: TGTGCCAGCAGTTTCCCGGGTCAGCCCCAGCATTTT.

This chain links TRBV11-1 with TRBJ1-1; D call uncertain. Trimming took off 5 bases at V and 1 base at J, with 11 bases between the two ends. This CDR3 has 14 residues. CDR1 SGHAT and CDR2 FQDESV come from the germline V gene (reference sequence). In nucleotides, the CDR3 is TGTGCCAGCAGCCCCCCGGTTCCGAACACTGAAGCTTTCTTT. This codes for CASSPPVPNTEAFF. The full variable domain, rest sourced from reference TRBV11-1 and TRBJ1-1, is EAEVAQSPRYKITEKSQAVAFWCDPISGHATLYWYRQILGQGPELLVQFQDESVVDDSQLPKDRFSAERLKGVDSTLKIQPAELGDSAMYLCASSPPVPNTEAFFGQGTRLTVV.

The rearrangement uses TRBV5-1 and TRBJ2-5; the match to TRBD1 covers 8 bases. V was clipped by 4 bases and J by 5 bases; unmatched bases: 10. The CDR3 has 15 amino acids. CDR1 and CDR2 from the germline V gene are SGHRS and YFSETQ. DNA of the CDR3: TGCGCCAGCAGCCTGGGAGCAGGGGGCCACGAGACCCAGTACTTC. This translates into CASSLGAGGHETQYF.

V usage is TRBV7-9 and J usage is TRBJ2-7; 7 bases agree with TRBD1. Germline lookup yields CDR1 SEHNR and CDR2 FQNEAQ (reference sequence). Trimming took 1 base from V and 0 from J; bases not matched to a gene: 6. The CDR3 runs to 16 residues. The DNA of the CDR3 is TGTGCCAGCAGCTTAGGTACGGGACAGATCTCCTACGAGCAGTACTTC. This gives the protein CASSLGTGQISYEQYF.

The rearrangement links TRBV25-1 to TRBJ2-3; a weak D match, TRBD2 (6 bases). The CDR3 consists of 17 residues. Deletions cut 6 bases from V and 0 bases from J, with 19 bases between. In germline, CDR1 is MGHDK, CDR2 SYGVNS. CDR3: CASSRLVAPLSTDTQYF. DNA of the CDR3: TGTGCCAGCAGCAGACTAGTGGCACCACTTAGCACAGATACGCAGTATTTT. Drawing the rest from reference TRBV25-1 and TRBJ2-3, the complete variable domain is EADIYQTPRYLVIGTGKKITLECSQTMGHDKMYWYQQDPGMELHLIHYSYGVNSTEKGDLSSESTVSRIRTEHFPLTLESARPSHTSQYLCASSRLVAPLSTDTQYFGPGTRLTVL.

This chain uses TRBV7-9 with TRBJ2-7; 10 bases agree with TRBD2. Looked up from germline, CDR1 is SEHNR and CDR2 is FQNEAQ (reference sequence). V lost 2 bases, J lost 3 bases, and 10 bases stayed unmatched. The CDR3 runs to 17 residues. CDR3 in amino acids: CASSLNLGTSVYYEQYF. The CDR3 nucleotides read TGTGCCAGCAGCTTAAACCTCGGGACTAGCGTATACTACGAGCAGTACTTC.

The V call is TRBV2, the J call TRBJ1-6; TRBD1 matches 10 bases. Germline trimming cut 4 bases from V and 7 bases from J; bases unmatched to any gene: 1. CDR1 SNHLY and CDR2 FYNNEI come from the germline V gene. The CDR3 is 14 residues long. In DNA form, the CDR3 reads TGTGCCAGCAGTGGGGACAGGGGAAATTCACCCCTCCACTTT. Translated, it gives CASSGDRGNSPLHF.